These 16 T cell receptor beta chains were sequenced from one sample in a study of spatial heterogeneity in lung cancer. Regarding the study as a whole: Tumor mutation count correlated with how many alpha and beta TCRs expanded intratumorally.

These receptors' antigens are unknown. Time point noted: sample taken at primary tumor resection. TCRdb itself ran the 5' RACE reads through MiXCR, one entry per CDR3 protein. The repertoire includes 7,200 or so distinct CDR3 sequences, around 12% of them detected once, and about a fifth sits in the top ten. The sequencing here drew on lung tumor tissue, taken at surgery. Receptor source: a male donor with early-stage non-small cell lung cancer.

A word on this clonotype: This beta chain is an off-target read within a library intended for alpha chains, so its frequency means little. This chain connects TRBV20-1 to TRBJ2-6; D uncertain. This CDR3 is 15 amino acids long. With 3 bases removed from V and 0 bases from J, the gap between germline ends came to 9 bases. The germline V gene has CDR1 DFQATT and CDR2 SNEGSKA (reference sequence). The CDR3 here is CSASPQSSGANVLTF. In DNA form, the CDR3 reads TGCAGTGCTAGCCCCCAGAGCTCTGGGGCCAACGTCCTGACTTTC.

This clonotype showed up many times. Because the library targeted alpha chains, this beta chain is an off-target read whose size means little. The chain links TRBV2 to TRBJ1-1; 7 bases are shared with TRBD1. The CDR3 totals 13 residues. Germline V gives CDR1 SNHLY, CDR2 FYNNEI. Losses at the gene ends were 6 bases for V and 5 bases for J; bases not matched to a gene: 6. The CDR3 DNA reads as TGTGCCAGCAGAAGGGACAGAGGGACTGAAGCTTTCTTT. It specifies CASRRDRGTEAFF.

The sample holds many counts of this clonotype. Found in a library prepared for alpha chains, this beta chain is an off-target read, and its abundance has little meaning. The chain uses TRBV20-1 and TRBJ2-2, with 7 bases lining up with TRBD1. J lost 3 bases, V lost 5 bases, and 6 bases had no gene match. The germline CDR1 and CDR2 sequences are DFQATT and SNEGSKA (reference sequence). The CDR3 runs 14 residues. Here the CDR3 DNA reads TGCAGTGCTGCCCGACAGGGAGACACCGGGGAGCTGTTTTTT. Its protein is CSAARQGDTGELFF.

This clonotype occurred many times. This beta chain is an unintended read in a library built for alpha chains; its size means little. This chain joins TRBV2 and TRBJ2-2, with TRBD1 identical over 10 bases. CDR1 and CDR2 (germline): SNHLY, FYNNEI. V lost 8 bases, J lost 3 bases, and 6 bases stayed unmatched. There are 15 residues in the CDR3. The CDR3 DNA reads TGTGCCAGCCTCCCGGGACAGGGGTACACCGGGGAGCTGTTTTTT. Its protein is CASLPGQGYTGELFF.

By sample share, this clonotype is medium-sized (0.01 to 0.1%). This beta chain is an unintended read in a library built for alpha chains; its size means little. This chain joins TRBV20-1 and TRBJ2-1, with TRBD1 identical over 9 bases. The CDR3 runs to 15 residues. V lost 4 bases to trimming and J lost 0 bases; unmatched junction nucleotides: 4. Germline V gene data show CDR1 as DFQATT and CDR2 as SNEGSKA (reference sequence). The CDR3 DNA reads TGCAGTGCTATGGACAGGGGAAGCTCCTACAATGAGCAGTTCTTC. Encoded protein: CSAMDRGSSYNEQFF.

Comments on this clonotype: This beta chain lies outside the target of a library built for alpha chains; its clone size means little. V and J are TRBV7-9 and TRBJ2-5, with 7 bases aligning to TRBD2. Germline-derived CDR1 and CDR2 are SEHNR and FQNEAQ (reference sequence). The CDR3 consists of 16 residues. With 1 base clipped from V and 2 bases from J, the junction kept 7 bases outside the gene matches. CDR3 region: CASSLVGTIPQETQYF. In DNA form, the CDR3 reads TGTGCCAGCAGCTTAGTCGGGACTATCCCGCAAGAGACCCAGTACTTC. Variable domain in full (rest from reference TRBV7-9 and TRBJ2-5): DTGVSQNPRHKITKRGQNVTFRCDPISEHNRLYWYRQTLGQGPEFLTYFQNEAQLEKSRLLSDRFSAERPKGSFSTLEIQRTEQGDSAMYLCASSLVGTIPQETQYFGPGTRLLVL.

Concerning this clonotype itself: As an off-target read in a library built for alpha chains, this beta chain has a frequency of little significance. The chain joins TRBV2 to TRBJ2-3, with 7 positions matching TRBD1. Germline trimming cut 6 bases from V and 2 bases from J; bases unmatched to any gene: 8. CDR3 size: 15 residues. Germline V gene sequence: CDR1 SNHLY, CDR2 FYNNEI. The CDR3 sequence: CASRFRQGTTDTQYF. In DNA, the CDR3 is TGTGCCAGCAGGTTTAGACAGGGAACCACAGATACGCAGTATTTT. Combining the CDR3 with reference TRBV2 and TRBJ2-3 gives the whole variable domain EPEVTQTPSHQVTQMGQEVILRCVPISNHLYFYWYRQILGQKVEFLVSFYNNEISEKSEIFDDQFSVERPDGSNFTLKIRSTKLEDSAMYFCASRFRQGTTDTQYFGPGTRLTVL.

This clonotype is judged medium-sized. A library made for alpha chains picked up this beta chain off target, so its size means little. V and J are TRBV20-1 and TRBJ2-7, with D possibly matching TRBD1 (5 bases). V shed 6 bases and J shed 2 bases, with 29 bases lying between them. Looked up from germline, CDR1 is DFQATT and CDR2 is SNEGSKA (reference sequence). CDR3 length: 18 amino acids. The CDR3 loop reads CSAQDLYAGHRAPYEQYF. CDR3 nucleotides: TGCAGTGCCCAAGATCTATACGCCGGACACCGAGCCCCCTACGAGCAGTACTTC.

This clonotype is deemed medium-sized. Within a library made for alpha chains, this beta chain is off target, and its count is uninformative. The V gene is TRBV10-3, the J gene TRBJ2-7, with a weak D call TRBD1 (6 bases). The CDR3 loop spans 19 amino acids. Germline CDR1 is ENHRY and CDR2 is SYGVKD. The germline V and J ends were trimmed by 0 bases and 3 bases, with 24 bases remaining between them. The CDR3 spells CAISESTGLGLPSLYEQYF. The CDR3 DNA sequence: TGTGCCATCAGTGAGTCGACAGGTTTAGGGCTCCCTTCTCTCTACGAGCAGTACTTC.

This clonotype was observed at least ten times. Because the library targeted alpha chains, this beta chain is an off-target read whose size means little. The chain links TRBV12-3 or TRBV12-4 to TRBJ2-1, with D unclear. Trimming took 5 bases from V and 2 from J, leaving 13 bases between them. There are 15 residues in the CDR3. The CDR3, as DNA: TGTGCCAGCAGTAATACAGAAATAACCTACAATGAGCAGTTCTTC. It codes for CASSNTEITYNEQFF.

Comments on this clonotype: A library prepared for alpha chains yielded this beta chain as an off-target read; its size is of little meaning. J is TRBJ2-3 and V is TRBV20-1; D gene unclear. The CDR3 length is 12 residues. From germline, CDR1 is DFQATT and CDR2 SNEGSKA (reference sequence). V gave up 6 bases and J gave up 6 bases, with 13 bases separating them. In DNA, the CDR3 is TGCAGTGCAGGCCCTCCCGGGGATACGCAGTATTTT. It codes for CSAGPPGDTQYF.

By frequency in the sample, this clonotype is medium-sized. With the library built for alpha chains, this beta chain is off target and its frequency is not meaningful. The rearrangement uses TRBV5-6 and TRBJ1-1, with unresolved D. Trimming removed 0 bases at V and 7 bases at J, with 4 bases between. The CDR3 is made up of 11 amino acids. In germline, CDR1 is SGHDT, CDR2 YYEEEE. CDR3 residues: CASSLGVEAFF. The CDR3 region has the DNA TGTGCCAGCAGCTTGGGGGTTGAAGCTTTCTTT.

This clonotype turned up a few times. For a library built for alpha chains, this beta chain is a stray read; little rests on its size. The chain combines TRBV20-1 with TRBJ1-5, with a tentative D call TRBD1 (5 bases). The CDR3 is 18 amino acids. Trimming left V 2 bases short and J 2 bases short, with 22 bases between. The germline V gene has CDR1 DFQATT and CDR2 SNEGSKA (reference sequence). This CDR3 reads CSARRLDGGVIGNQPQHF. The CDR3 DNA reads TGCAGTGCTAGAAGGCTCGATGGGGGGGTTATAGGCAATCAGCCCCAGCATTTT.

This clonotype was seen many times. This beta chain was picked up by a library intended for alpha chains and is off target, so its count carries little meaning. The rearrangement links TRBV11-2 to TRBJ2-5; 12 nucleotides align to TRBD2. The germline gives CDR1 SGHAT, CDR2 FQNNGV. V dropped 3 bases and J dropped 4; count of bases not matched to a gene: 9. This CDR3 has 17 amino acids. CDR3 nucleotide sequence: TGTGCCAGCAGCTTCCGGCGGACTAGCGGGGTAGGAGAGACCCAGTACTTC. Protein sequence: CASSFRRTSGVGETQYF.

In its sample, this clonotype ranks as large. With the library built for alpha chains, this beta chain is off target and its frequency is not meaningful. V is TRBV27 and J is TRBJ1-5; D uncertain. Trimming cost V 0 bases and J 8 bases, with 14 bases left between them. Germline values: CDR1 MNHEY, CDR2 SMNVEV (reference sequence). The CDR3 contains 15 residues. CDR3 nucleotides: TGTGCCAGCAGTTTATCGCGAGGGCCCCAGGAGCCCCAGCATTTT. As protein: CASSLSRGPQEPQHF.

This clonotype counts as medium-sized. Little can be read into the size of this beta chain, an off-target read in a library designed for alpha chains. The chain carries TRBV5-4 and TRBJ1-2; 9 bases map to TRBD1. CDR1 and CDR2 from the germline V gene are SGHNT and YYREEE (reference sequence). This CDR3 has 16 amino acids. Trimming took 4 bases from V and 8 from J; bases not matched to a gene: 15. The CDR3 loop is CASSQGGTGSFRGYTF. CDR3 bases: TGTGCCAGCAGCCAAGGAGGGACAGGGTCTTTTAGAGGCTACACCTTC.